Listed here are 28 T cell receptor beta chains from one sample, sequenced in a study of T cells in Graves' hyperthyroidism and ophthalmopathy. Amplification of TCR beta CDR3 regions used RNA as the template. Using the HTBI primer set, a first-round RT-PCR was run on the TCR CDR3. TCRdb re-called the multiplex PCR reads through MiXCR, storing one row per CDR3 protein. The sample comprises about 400,000 distinct CDR3 sequences, roughly 13% of which are singletons, and about 5% rests with the top ten. Sequencing input: blood. All receptors derive from a woman aged 18 to 35 with Graves' hyperthyroidism.

This clonotype showed up just a few times. This rearrangement joins TRBV5-5 to TRBJ1-4; D gene unclear. This CDR3 comprises 15 residues. Germline-derived CDR1 and CDR2 are SGHKS and YYEKEE (reference sequence). Deletions cut 3 bases from V and 1 base from J, with 10 bases between. CDR3 amino acids: CASSSPRQTNEKLFF. The CDR3 DNA reads TGTGCCAGCAGCTCACCGCGACAAACTAATGAAAAACTGTTTTTT.

There are many counts of this clonotype. This chain uses TRBV4-1 with TRBJ2-7, with 8 bases that match TRBD1. From germline, CDR1 is MGHRA and CDR2 YSYEKL. The CDR3 has 15 residues. Trimming took 1 base from V and 3 from J; bases not matched to a gene: 5. As DNA, the CDR3 is TGCGCCAGCAGCCAAGTCGAAACAGGGGGCTACGAGCAGTACTTC. This encodes CASSQVETGGYEQYF.

There are a few counts of this clonotype. The chain is built from TRBV6-1 and TRBJ2-7; D is unresolved. V lost 4 bases and J lost 3, with 19 bases in between. The V gene's germline CDR1 is MNHNS and CDR2 SASEGT. This CDR3 comprises 16 residues. The CDR3 coding sequence is TGTGCCAGCAGTGGTTCAGAATCGGTGAAAGGCTACGAGCAGTACTTC. Its translation: CASSGSESVKGYEQYF.

This clonotype occurred a few times. V gene TRBV12-5 combines with J gene TRBJ2-5, with TRBD2 as a possible D gene (6 bases). From germline, CDR1 is LGHNT and CDR2 FRNRAP. V lost 4 bases, J lost 2 bases, and 14 bases lay in between. This CDR3 contains 15 residues. The DNA of the CDR3 is TGTGCTAGTGGTTCCGGGGAGGTGGGACAAGAGACCCAGTACTTC. Amino acid sequence: CASGSGEVGQETQYF. Combining the CDR3 with reference TRBV12-5 and TRBJ2-5 gives the whole variable domain DARVTQTPRHKVTEMGQEVTMRCQPILGHNTVFWYRQTMMQGLELLAYFRNRAPLDDSGMPKDRFSAEMPDATLATLKIQPSEPRDSAVYFCASGSGEVGQETQYFGPGTRLLVL.

This clonotype was detected many times. The chain carries TRBV20-1 and TRBJ2-7; no clear D gene. CDR1 and CDR2 from the germline V gene are DFQATT and SNEGSKA (reference sequence). Trimming cost V 0 bases and J 3 bases, with 6 bases left between them. The CDR3 totals 12 residues. CDR3 bases: TGCAGTGCTAGAGATCAGTACTACGAGCAGTACTTC. Its translation: CSARDQYYEQYF.

The rearrangement links TRBV6-1 to TRBJ2-2, with TRBD2 matching 12 bases. In germline, CDR1 is MNHNS, CDR2 SASEGT. The junction had 8 bases not matched to a gene; V was cut back by 6 bases and J by 3 bases. The CDR3 totals 17 residues. CDR3 in amino acids: CASRRTSGMGDTGELFF. The CDR3 bases are TGTGCCAGCAGACGGACTAGCGGGATGGGCGACACCGGGGAGCTGTTTTTT.

CDR3 loop: CATSEVGETQYF. The CDR3 bases are TGTGCCACCAGTGAGGTCGGGGAGACCCAGTACTTC. The chain joins TRBV24-1 to TRBJ2-5; D is unclear. Germline CDR1 and CDR2: KGHDR and SFDVKD. The CDR3 runs to 12 residues. V was trimmed by 4 bases and J by 5 bases, leaving 7 bases between them.

This clonotype was counted between two and nine times. This chain joins TRBV18 and TRBJ2-7; D gene unclear. Germline assignment: CDR1 KGHSH and CDR2 LQKENI. Deletions cut 6 bases from V and 4 bases from J, with 16 bases between. The CDR3 extends over 14 amino acids. The CDR3 nucleotides read TGTGCCAGCTCTTCCGGGCCTTTTCCTTACGAGCAGTACTTC. This codes for CASSSGPFPYEQYF. Full variable domain (remainder filled in from reference TRBV18 and TRBJ2-7): NAGVMQNPRHLVRRRGQEARLRCSPMKGHSHVYWYRQLPEEGLKFMVYLQKENIIDESGMPKERFSAEFPKEGPSILRIQQVVRGDSAAYFCASSSGPFPYEQYFGPGTRLTVT.

This clonotype appeared a few times. Given a much more abundant clone one base away, this may be a read error. The chain carries TRBV2 and TRBJ2-1; 7 nucleotides agree with TRBD2. Germline V gene lookup returns CDR1 SNHLY and CDR2 FYNNEI. This CDR3 is built from 14 residues. The CDR3 sequence is CAGRSGDPVSEQFF. CDR3 nucleotides: TGTGCCGGCAGGAGCGGGGATCCTGTGTCTGAGCAGTTCTTC.

Comment on this clonotype: A single base separates this from a much larger clone, so it may be a read error. Since no conserved phenylalanine or tryptophan closes the CDR3, a read error is the likely cause. The rearrangement links TRBV5-1 to TRBJ2-2; TRBD2 is a possible D gene (5 bases). V lost 8 bases and J 0 bases, leaving 11 bases between the germline ends. Germline loops: CDR1 SGHRS, CDR2 YFSETQ. This CDR3 has 14 residues. CDR3 sequence: CASKLDANTGELFS. Here the CDR3 DNA reads TGCGCCAGTAAACTAGACGCGAACACCGGGGAGCTGTTTTCT.

This clonotype has just a few counts. The CDR3 DNA is TGTGCCAGCAGTTTATGGAACTATGGCTACACCTTC. Its translation: CASSLWNYGYTF. The V call is TRBV28, the J call TRBJ1-2; D is ambiguous. CDR1 and CDR2 (germline): MDHEN, SYDVKM. Trimming stripped 0 bases from V and 2 bases from J, with 1 base between. CDR3 length: 12 amino acids.

The rearrangement uses TRBV19 and TRBJ1-1; D is undetermined. The CDR3 is 12 residues long. The germline CDR1 and CDR2 sequences are LNHDA and SQIVND (reference sequence). Trimming left V 4 bases short and J 5 bases short, with 8 bases between. For the CDR3, the DNA is TGTGCCAGTAGTAATCAGGTTACTGAAGCTTTCTTT. It codes for CASSNQVTEAFF.

Ten or more counts support this clonotype. The chain links TRBV5-1 to TRBJ1-4; TRBD1 aligns across 7 bases. After removal of 4 bases from V and 8 bases from J, the junction contained 5 bases not matched to a gene. Germline V gene data show CDR1 as SGHRS and CDR2 as YFSETQ. This CDR3 region has 13 residues. The chain's CDR3 is CASSKGAGEKLFF. The DNA of the CDR3 is TGCGCCAGCAGCAAGGGGGCGGGCGAAAAACTGTTTTTT.

V gene TRBV5-6 combines with J gene TRBJ1-6; 11 bases map to TRBD1. J lost 10 bases, V lost 4 bases, and 4 bases had no gene match. The germline V gene encodes CDR1 SGHDT and CDR2 YYEEEE. This CDR3 is built from 14 residues. CDR3 in DNA: TGTGCCAGCAGCCTCCGGACAGGGGGCTCACCCCTCCACTTT. Translated: CASSLRTGGSPLHF.

This clonotype came up many times. The V call is TRBV30, the J call TRBJ2-3; D may match TRBD1 or TRBD2 (5 bases each). CDR1 is GTSNPN, CDR2 SVGIG, per germline (reference sequence). Trimming shortened V by 3 bases and J by 4 bases, and 17 bases separated the two germline ends. The CDR3 covers 15 residues. The CDR3 region is CAWSSGTARSDTQYF. In DNA form, the CDR3 reads TGTGCCTGGAGCTCCGGGACCGCTCGATCAGATACGCAGTATTTT.

The rearrangement uses TRBV20-1 and TRBJ2-1; D ambiguous. Per the germline V gene, CDR1 is DFQATT and CDR2 is SNEGSKA (reference sequence). Deletions cut 4 bases from V and 0 bases from J, with 10 bases between. CDR3 size: 14 residues. The CDR3, as DNA: TGCAGTGCTATTCGGCAGTTCTCCTACAATGAGCAGTTCTTC. It specifies CSAIRQFSYNEQFF.

The CDR3 spells CASSLDGRLDSPLHF. The CDR3 coding sequence is TGTGCCAGCAGTTTAGACGGAAGGCTAGATTCACCCCTCCACTTT. The chain joins TRBV27 to TRBJ1-6; no firm D call. Germline CDR1 is MNHEY and CDR2 is SMNVEV (reference sequence). CDR3 length: 15 residues. Trimming removed 2 bases at V and 8 bases at J, with 13 bases between.

The chain employs TRBV11-1 and TRBJ2-7; 10 bases fit TRBD1. Germline CDR1 reads SGHAT; CDR2 reads FQDESV (reference sequence). This CDR3 has 16 amino acids. J gave up 2 bases and V 5 bases, and 9 bases lay outside the gene matches. The CDR3 spells CASSLSGTGEAYEQYF. The DNA for the CDR3 is TGTGCCAGCAGCCTATCCGGGACAGGGGAGGCCTACGAGCAGTACTTC. Looking up the rest from reference TRBV11-1 and TRBJ2-7 gives the full variable domain: EAEVAQSPRYKITEKSQAVAFWCDPISGHATLYWYRQILGQGPELLVQFQDESVVDDSQLPKDRFSAERLKGVDSTLKIQPAELGDSAMYLCASSLSGTGEAYEQYFGPGTRLTVT.

This clonotype was picked up many times. The CDR3 reads CAISEPAGVINNEQFF. CDR3 nucleotides: TGTGCCATCAGTGAGCCAGCGGGAGTGATAAACAATGAGCAGTTCTTC. This chain uses TRBV10-3 with TRBJ2-1, with 8 nucleotides matching TRBD2. V trimming: 2 bases; J trimming: 5 bases; junction bases outside the gene matches: 8. Looked up from germline, CDR1 is ENHRY and CDR2 is SYGVKD. The CDR3 totals 16 residues.

This clonotype was seen many times. Here the CDR3 reads CSARGSGEETQYF. CDR3 coding DNA: TGCAGTGCTAGAGGCTCAGGAGAAGAGACCCAGTACTTC. This chain joins TRBV20-1 and TRBJ2-5; D is unresolved. Germline V gene lookup returns CDR1 DFQATT and CDR2 SNEGSKA (reference sequence). Trimming pared 1 base from V and 3 bases from J, leaving 9 bases between. This CDR3 has 13 amino acids.

This clonotype was recorded at least ten times. The V and J genes are TRBV28 and TRBJ2-1; the match to TRBD1 covers 7 bases. V lost 4 bases to trimming and J lost 9 bases; unmatched junction nucleotides: 9. Germline V gene sequence: CDR1 MDHEN, CDR2 SYDVKM. CDR3 length equals 14 residues. CDR3 sequence (DNA): TGTGCCAGCAGTTCCGACAGGGTGAGGGGTGAGCAGTTCTTC. Protein product: CASSSDRVRGEQFF.

Many counts were recorded for this clonotype. The rearrangement links TRBV6-1 to TRBJ1-5; D call uncertain. Germline V gene sequence: CDR1 MNHNS, CDR2 SASEGT. Trimming stripped 6 bases from V and 4 bases from J, with 10 bases between. CDR3 length: 13 amino acids. CDR3 residues: CASSRQVNQPQHF. Here the CDR3 DNA reads TGTGCCAGCAGCAGACAAGTAAATCAGCCCCAGCATTTT.

J is TRBJ2-3 and V is TRBV24-1; the D gene is possibly TRBD2 (6 bases). This CDR3 contains 16 residues. The germline gives CDR1 KGHDR, CDR2 SFDVKD. Trimming pared 2 bases from V and 2 bases from J, leaving 13 bases between. CDR3 bases: TGTGCCACCAGTGATTCGAGAGGAGGGCACACAGATACGCAGTATTTT. It yields the protein CATSDSRGGHTDTQYF.

This clonotype was seen repeatedly, ten times or more. The CDR3 spells CATVPQAYNEQFF. Written as DNA, the CDR3 is TGTGCCACCGTTCCCCAGGCCTACAATGAGCAGTTCTTC. J is TRBJ2-1 and V is TRBV2, with D uncertain. Germline CDR1 is SNHLY and CDR2 is FYNNEI. The CDR3 spans 13 residues. The germline V and J ends were trimmed by 10 bases and 2 bases, with 12 bases remaining between them. Variable domain in full (rest from reference TRBV2 and TRBJ2-1): EPEVTQTPSHQVTQMGQEVILRCVPISNHLYFYWYRQILGQKVEFLVSFYNNEISEKSEIFDDQFSVERPDGSNFTLKIRSTKLEDSAMYFCATVPQAYNEQFFGPGTRLTVL.

The chain links TRBV27 to TRBJ2-7; 9 bases map to TRBD2. Germline-derived CDR1 and CDR2 are MNHEY and SMNVEV (reference sequence). The CDR3 covers 14 residues. The ends lost 6 bases at V and 2 bases at J; junction bases unmatched: 5. The CDR3 sequence: CASSRTSVAYEQYF. The CDR3 DNA follows: TGTGCCAGCAGCCGGACTAGCGTAGCCTACGAGCAGTACTTC.

The chain employs TRBV20-1 and TRBJ2-7, with D perhaps matching TRBD1 or TRBD2 (5 bases each). Germline V gives CDR1 DFQATT, CDR2 SNEGSKA (reference sequence). This CDR3 contains 14 residues. The CDR3 here is CRAPRGGATYEQYF. The CDR3 DNA reads TGCAGAGCCCCGAGGGGCGGAGCGACCTACGAGCAGTACTTC.

This clonotype was counted between two and nine times. The chain uses TRBV28 and TRBJ1-6; D remains ambiguous. This CDR3 has 15 residues. V gave up 8 bases and J gave up 2 bases, with 13 bases separating them. CDR1 MDHEN and CDR2 SYDVKM come from the germline V gene. CDR3 protein: CASCADGTYNSPLHF. For the CDR3, the DNA is TGTGCCAGCTGCGCCGATGGGACCTATAATTCACCCCTCCACTTT.

This clonotype was observed at least ten times. This chain uses TRBV28 with TRBJ2-2; the D gene is possibly TRBD2 (6 bases). This CDR3 comprises 12 residues. Germline V gene data show CDR1 as MDHEN and CDR2 as SYDVKM. Between the trimmed V and J ends, which lost 5 bases and 7 bases, there was a span of 8 bases. This CDR3 reads CASSQGGGELFF. DNA of the CDR3: TGTGCCAGCAGTCAGGGAGGCGGGGAGCTGTTTTTT.